The 7 T cell receptor beta chains in this list originate from one sample, sequenced in a study of blood T cell repertoires in COVID-19. This table comes from immunoSEQ multiplex PCR, and its TCRdb copy is limited to in-frame clones, with some not included. The table shows about 180,000 clones, with 90% occurring only once. Sequenced: peripheral blood. The origin of the receptors is a man aged 50 or older with acute or convalescent COVID-19.

This sequence joins TRBV3-1 (or the pseudogene TRBV3-2) and TRBJ2-1; a weak D match, TRBD1 (5 bases). V lost 4 bases, J lost 12 bases, and 10 bases lay in between. The CDR3 has 11 amino acids. Looked up from germline, CDR1 is LGHDT and CDR2 is YNNKEL (reference sequence). CDR3 region: CASSRRVVQFF. Written as DNA, the CDR3 is TGTGCCAGCAGCCGCAGGGTCGTGCAGTTCTTC.

The chain has TRBV2 and TRBJ1-2; D possibly corresponds to TRBD1 (6 bases). This CDR3 is 15 amino acids long. V lost 5 bases and J lost 8, with 21 bases in between. CDR1 is SNHLY and CDR2 is FYNNEI in the germline V gene. The CDR3 DNA reads as TGTGCCAGCAGTAGATCCCCCAGGGACAACGACGGCTACACCTTC. Its protein is CASSRSPRDNDGYTF.

This chain uses TRBV28 with TRBJ1-4; TRBD1 aligns across 10 bases. In germline, CDR1 is MDHEN, CDR2 SYDVKM. Germline trimming cut 3 bases from V and 7 bases from J; bases unmatched to any gene: 8. The CDR3 covers 16 residues. The CDR3 protein is CASSFPGTGVFEKLFF. The CDR3 DNA is TGTGCCAGCAGTTTTCCCGGGACAGGGGTTTTTGAAAAACTGTTTTTT.

The gene calls are TRBV11-2 and TRBJ1-2; unclear D gene. Germline V gene lookup returns CDR1 SGHAT and CDR2 FQNNGV. The CDR3 has 13 amino acids. The V gene lost 5 bases and the J gene lost 2 bases, with 9 bases spanning the gap. CDR3 loop: CASSQDLNYGYTF. The DNA of the CDR3 is TGTGCCAGCAGCCAGGACTTGAACTATGGCTACACCTTC.

The chain carries TRBV6-5 and TRBJ1-5, with 7 bases matching TRBD1. Germline CDR1 is MNHEY and CDR2 is SVGAGI. This CDR3 has 13 residues. The V and J ends lost 8 bases and 4 bases, in that order; junction bases with no gene match: 5. CDR3: CASHQTGNQPQHF. The CDR3 region has the DNA TGTGCCAGCCACCAGACAGGGAATCAGCCCCAGCATTTT.

The J gene is TRBJ1-3, the V gene TRBV4-1; D call uncertain. This CDR3 has 18 residues. V was pared by 0 bases and J by 1 base, with 16 bases between. In germline, CDR1 is MGHRA, CDR2 YSYEKL. CDR3 residues: CASSQDPSGLGSGNTIYF. CDR3 in DNA: TGCGCCAGCAGCCAAGACCCCAGCGGGCTCGGGTCTGGAAACACCATATATTTT.

The genes are TRBV5-4 and TRBJ2-1, with TRBD2 identical over 7 bases. This CDR3 is built from 15 residues. The germline V gene has CDR1 SGHNT and CDR2 YYREEE (reference sequence). V trimming: 4 bases; J trimming: 8 bases; junction bases outside the gene matches: 12. The CDR3 DNA follows: TGTGCCAGCAGCACCAGCGGGGCCCTTGGGGATGAGCAGTTCTTC. This translates into CASSTSGALGDEQFF.